Given below is one T cell receptor (beta chain) in context. The record originates from a study of control samples from healthy donors and cancer patients. Only in-frame clones appear in the TCRdb table, and some are missing; sequencing was by immunoSEQ multiplex PCR. The sample holds 200,000 or so clones; just under 95% are singletons and the top ten take approximately 1.6%. Germline V gene data show CDR1 as SGDLS and CDR2 as YYNGEE. The ends lost 4 bases at V and 3 bases at J; junction bases unmatched: 3. The CDR3 runs to 14 residues. J is TRBJ2-7 and V is TRBV9, with 11 bases that match TRBD2. The sequenced sample consisted of blood. This receptor was taken from a man over 45 in good health. The CDR3 is CASSSGLAVYEQYF. In nucleotides, the CDR3 is TGTGCCAGCAGCTCGGGACTAGCGGTCTACGAGCAGTACTTC.